This T cell receptor (beta chain) was captured by sequencing in a study of cytomegalovirus exposure and HLA in healthy donors (dated by TCRdb to about 2017). Describing the broader study: According to an earlier analysis of 587 of the donors, about 179 million T cells yielded some 110 million unique TCR beta sequences and 276 Gb of sequence data. Roughly 300 gigabases of sequencing data and approximately 91 million unique TCR sequences made up an early release that covered 640 HLA-typed donors. The genetic ancestry cluster associated with self-reported Caucasian donors included around four fifths of the approximately 410 genotyped donors. The study aimed to test whether signatures of past pathogen exposure could be identified by cataloging public T cell receptors. The study used immunosequencing to profile the T cell repertoires of 670 or so subjects and linked those repertoires to cytomegalovirus serostatus. Along with the roughly 700-subject first cohort, a separate validation cohort of roughly 110 different subjects was used. The study combined high-throughput TCR immunosequencing, statistical association of individual TCRs with disease status, and machine learning to predict cytomegalovirus infection status. To study patterns of TCR occurrence, a later analysis re-analyzed previously published TCR beta repertoires from around 700 donors and added high-resolution HLA genotyping. Rather than using new phenotypic data, the later analysis identified candidate immune exposures from TCR beta sequences and from how often those sequences occurred across donors. An earlier analysis of fewer than 750 of the donors used high-throughput TCR beta sequencing to judge whether each TCR beta V gene segment behaved as functional or pseudogenic. Donor age, sex, ethnicity and CMV serostatus were compiled together with the repertoire data. A later genetic analysis took genome-wide SNP genotypes for about three fifths of the roughly 700 donors and used that subset as a discovery cohort. Every discovery cohort repertoire had been produced on one sequencing platform. Class I and class II HLA loci were covered by the typing at four-digit resolution. Typing coverage varied by locus: about 620-630 donors for A, B, C, DRB1 and DQB1; roughly 520 for DQA1; some 610 for DPA1; around 490 for DPB1. About 5 DR-DQ haplotypes were handled as single units for association and clustering, since linkage in the cohort was strong. On average, roughly 240,000 unique TCR beta nucleotide sequences were sequenced per donor among a few hundred genotyped donors of the cohort, with 15% to 20% of those sequences being non-productive. Results and caveats for the whole study, not just this receptor: A further reported finding was that TCR beta sequences accurately predicted the HLA-A and HLA-B alleles for most subjects in the first cohort. Across donors, most TCR sequences were observed very rarely, whereas some public TCRs were present in many individuals. Linkage disequilibrium might explain the correlated functional status among segregating V segments, but an unknown experimental factor could not be ruled out. In a later genetic analysis, a missense DCLRE1C variant was associated with V-gene and J-gene trimming of TCR beta chains, and the association was replicated in an independent cohort. Seventeen rarely observed V segments, including chromosome 9 orphons, were excluded from the earlier analysis of some 590 of the donors because counts were too low. In a later analysis, TCR association rates were found to vary across HLA loci, with the most associated TCRs seen for DRB1 alleles and the fewest for HLA-C alleles. In both the original and validation cohorts, the classifier was reported to diagnose cytomegalovirus status with high specificity and sensitivity. Several of the top co-occurrence clusters appeared to be linked to parvovirus B19, influenza, CMV and Epstein-Barr virus, according to a later analysis. For the cohort, immune exposure information was limited to CMV serostatus. A few of the identified cytomegalovirus-associated TCR beta chains were confirmed in vitro to be specific for cytomegalovirus antigens. It was suggested by the authors that the approach could potentially be generalized to other disease states and immunological phenotypes. In a later analysis, HLA-associated TCR beta chains were found to be more clonally expanded and to have lower generation probabilities than equally common non-associated chains. Assigning TCR associations to individual alleles was difficult when HLA alleles, especially DR and DQ, strongly co-occurred. A cluster of highly shared sequence variants was judged likely to be a technical artifact of the sequencing pipeline. Compared with the 666-donor mean, donors in an Asian-associated ancestry cluster had fewer N-insertions in productive TCRs, according to a later genetic analysis. Because some donors lacked HLA typing at each locus, the association tests relied only on the typed subset. In a later analysis, most CMV-associated TCR beta chains were found to appear HLA-restricted, with HLA associations seemingly driven largely by CMV exposure. The presence/absence analyses assumed that sequencing depth was roughly uniform across donors, and that assumption may not be true. A later analysis associated about 18,000 TCR beta sequences with specific HLA alleles at a false discovery rate of 0.05. An earlier analysis of 587 of the donors showed that most TCR beta V segments appeared in productive rearrangements either about 87% or about 30% of the time, which broadly matched IMGT annotations. The cohort was sequenced for TCR beta chains only, and without alpha or paired-chain data the features that could be detected were limited. In the study, 150 to 200 TCR beta chains were listed as associated with cytomegalovirus. The 87-base-pair reads could not distinguish some IMGT-functional V segments, including TRBV6-2 and TRBV6-3, so those segments were excluded.

The cohort consisted of hundreds of healthy bone marrow donors. All cohort members were sampled while nominally healthy, although unrecorded immune exposures were likely present. The donor was CMV seropositive and was included in the group of some 290 seropositive cohort members. Each donor provided a peripheral blood sample, and peripheral blood mononuclear cells were used for TCR beta sequencing. The Qiagen DNeasy Blood Extraction Kit was used to extract genomic DNA from the blood cell samples. Of note for this clone: Its antigen remains unidentified.

Looking up the germline V gene yields CDR1 SGHDT and CDR2 YYEEEE. The CDR3 sequence holds 15 residues, the cysteine and phenylalanine included. Only the CDR3 portion is preserved as DNA: 45 bases, with reading frame beginning at the first base. V and J are truncated by 4 bases and 8 bases respectively, leaving an intervening sequence of 19 bases. Libraries were prepared through the immunoSEQ multiplex PCR assay. For the multiplex PCR, a mixture combining 60 forward primers for TCR Vbeta segments and 13 reverse primers for TCR Jbeta segments was used. Amplification of the CDR3 region of rearranged TCR beta genes was performed with a multiplex PCR assay on genomic DNA. The Illumina HiSeq System was used to sequence the amplified TCR beta libraries as 87-base-pair reads. Turning to the authors' computational methods: In a later analysis, tens of millions of unique TCR beta chains were counted across the roughly 610 repertoires, and roughly 11 million of these chains were shared by at least two donors. Raw reads were error-corrected and collapsed into unique sequences with a nearest-neighbor algorithm that merged closely related sequences to remove PCR and sequencing errors. CDR3 sequences were aligned to IMGT reference sequences to assign V, D and J gene segments. For a sequence to be retained, a match of at least six nucleotides to both a V gene segment and a J gene segment was required. Rearrangements were classified as productive when the CDR3 lacked stop codons and remained in frame with V and J, and all other rearrangements were classified as non-productive. Following IMGT convention, CDR3 was defined as the stretch from the second conserved V-encoded cysteine to the conserved J-encoded phenylalanine. Sequences without an unambiguous match to a single V gene segment were excluded from the earlier analysis of about 640 of the donors. An earlier analysis of 500 to 700 of the donors classified V segments as functional when productive rearrangements were above 56.7% and as segregating when the standard deviation between donors was above 5%. A statistical classification framework was built for diagnosing cytomegalovirus status from the catalog of TCR beta chain sequences. In a later analysis, V and J genes were assigned by comparing TCR nucleotide sequences against IMGT/GENE-DB human TR gene sequences. A later analysis assigned CDR3 sequences and most-parsimonious VDJ recombination scenarios with the TCRdist pipeline. A later analysis defined each TCR beta chain by its CDR3 amino acid sequence plus V-gene family, and excluded reads lacking a unique V-gene family. A later analysis removed 600 or so highly shared, low-generation-probability nucleotide sequences to deal with suspected cross-contamination and a sequencing artifact. For each public chain, a later analysis derived a clonal expansion index from normalized ranks of inferred template counts within each repertoire. In a later analysis, generation probabilities were computed with a VDJ recombination model fitted to out-of-frame rearrangements, and the resulting probabilities were checked against IGoR. In a later analysis, TCR-TCR, TCR-HLA and TCR-CMV co-occurrence was scored with hypergeometric tests, and a repertoire-size bias correction was applied to TCR pairs. False discovery rates were estimated in a later analysis by permuting HLA or CMV assignments 20 times. In a later analysis, co-occurring TCRs were grouped with DBSCAN, and TCRdist sequence similarity was added when clustering was performed within HLA-allele-positive subsets. Repertoires with fewer than 30,000 or more than 120,000 public chains were left out of co-occurrence clustering, as were several repertoires with anomalous nucleotide sharing. The source is immuneACCESS, and TCRdb retained only in-frame sequences with V and J called. Part of the clones is not carried over; for the studies checked, unresolved V genes explain less than half of this, and the remainder is unexplained. V and J calls and clone size follow that table, whereas D and trimming were derived from the DNA. This sample's table has entries for about 200,000 clones. 1.1% of the sample belongs to the ten largest clones.

The sequence was collected from a girl aged 2-9 years in good health and CMV-seropositive. Source material: PBMCs. Here the chain combines TRBV5-6 and TRBJ2-1, with a weak D call of TRBD2 (6 bases match). The sequence in DNA is TGTGCCAGCAGCCCAACCCCGACTAGTTTCGATGAGCAGTTCTTC. This yields the protein CASSPTPTSFDEQFF. Extended through the reference TRBV5-6 and TRBJ2-1 proteins, this CDR3 yields the full variable domain: DAGVTQSPTHLIKTRGQQVTLRCSPKSGHDTVSWYQQALGQGPQFIFQYYEEEERQRGNFPDRFSGHQFPNYSSELNVNALLLGDSALYLCASSPTPTSFDEQFFGPGTRLTVL.